The T cell receptor beta chain described here comes from a study of blood T cell repertoires in COVID-19. The wider study: The United States, Italy and Spain provided the acute and convalescent COVID-19 samples. PBMCs, B-cell-depleted T cells, or T cells provided the cDNA or gDNA that made up the material.

This clone was seen only a few times. In the source study's methods: Quantification of nucleated cells was approximated via reference gene primer amplification. Measured with immunoSEQ multiplex PCR; TCRdb has only the in-frame clones, and not every one. V and J calls and clone size are copied from that table; D and trimming were computed from the DNA. The repertoire holds about 240,000 clones, with approximately 83% as singletons. Germline CDR1 and CDR2: ENHRY and SYGVKD. V lost 6 bases, J lost 2 bases, and 3 bases stayed unmatched. This CDR3 contains 13 residues. V gene TRBV10-3 combines with J gene TRBJ2-7, with TRBD2 matching 8 bases. The receptor's source is a woman of 80 years or more with acute or convalescent COVID-19. Specimen: peripheral blood. The CDR3 spells CAIRPSGPYEQYF. The CDR3 DNA reads TGTGCCATCAGACCTAGCGGGCCCTACGAGCAGTACTTC.